This T cell receptor beta chain comes out of a study of blood T cell repertoires in COVID-19. On the study more broadly: In each case, the material was cDNA or gDNA derived from T cells, B-cell-depleted T cells, or PBMCs.

Authors' analysis steps: The assay estimated nucleated cells by amplifying reference gene primers. Data came from immunoSEQ multiplex PCR; TCRdb stores just in-frame clones and leaves some out. The V and J calls and the clone size are those of that table, but D and trimming were determined from the DNA. The table lists 200,000 to 250,000 clones, roughly 87% of them singletons. Germline-derived CDR1 and CDR2 are SGHTA and FQGTGA. CDR3 size: 13 residues. V gave up 5 bases and J gave up 6 bases, with 13 bases separating them. The gene calls are TRBV7-3 and TRBJ1-1, with D possibly matching TRBD1 (6 bases). The TCR sequence derives from a woman between 18 and 29 years old who had recovered from COVID-19. The specimen sequenced was peripheral blood. The CDR3 here is CASSTQGVAEAFF. The CDR3 coding sequence is TGTGCCAGCAGCACACAGGGAGTCGCTGAAGCTTTCTTT.